These 14 T cell receptor beta chains were sequenced from one sample in a study of T cell responses to AZD1222 COVID-19 vaccine. TCRdb keeps only in-frame clones here, not all; method: immunoSEQ multiplex PCR. This sample has more than 75,000 clones, with around 90% found just once. Sequenced material: peripheral blood, taken on day 0 of AZD1222 vaccination. Receptors were obtained from an adult in good health.

The chain employs TRBV2 and TRBJ2-1; 12 bases are shared with TRBD2. CDR1 and CDR2 from the germline V gene are SNHLY and FYNNEI. V was clipped by 5 bases and J by 10 bases; unmatched bases: 9. The CDR3 sequence is 15 residues long. The CDR3 DNA follows: TGTGCCAGCAGTCCGCGGACTAGCGGGATGGAGGAGCAGTTCTTC. This encodes CASSPRTSGMEEQFF.

The chain links TRBV28 to TRBJ2-2; maybe TRBD1 (6 bases). The CDR3 is 13 residues long. Germline assignment: CDR1 MDHEN and CDR2 SYDVKM. The V end lost 6 bases, the J end lost 1 base, and 6 bases lay between the germline ends. CDR3 nucleotide sequence: TGTGCCAGCAGGACAGGGAACACCGGGGAGCTGTTTTTT. Protein product: CASRTGNTGELFF. The full variable domain, completed using reference TRBV28 and TRBJ2-2, is DVKVTQSSRYLVKRTGEKVFLECVQDMDHENMFWYRQDPGLGLRLIYFSYDVKMKEKGDIPEGYSVSREKKERFSLILESASTNQTSMYLCASRTGNTGELFFGEGSRLTVL.

CDR3 residues: CASSWGTGDSPLHF. In DNA form, the CDR3 reads TGCGCCAGCAGCTGGGGGACAGGGGATTCACCCCTCCACTTT. The V call is TRBV5-1, the J call TRBJ1-6; 10 bases are a match to TRBD1. CDR3 length: 14 amino acids. Germline-derived CDR1 and CDR2 are SGHRS and YFSETQ. The V and J ends lost 3 bases and 8 bases, in that order; junction bases with no gene match: 2.

This chain links TRBV29-1 with TRBJ1-1; D is ambiguous. From germline, CDR1 is SQVTM and CDR2 ANQGSEA. The CDR3 runs 12 residues. V lost 7 bases and J 1 base, leaving 10 bases between the germline ends. CDR3 in amino acids: CSGATANTEAFF. CDR3 in DNA: TGCAGCGGCGCAACAGCGAACACTGAAGCTTTCTTT.

The chain employs TRBV25-1 and TRBJ2-7; TRBD1 aligns across 10 bases. Per the germline V gene, CDR1 is MGHDK and CDR2 is SYGVNS. This CDR3 contains 15 residues. V lost 4 bases and J lost 0; bases outside the gene matches: 3. CDR3 loop: CASSGRDRGSYEQYF. The CDR3 coding sequence is TGTGCCAGCAGTGGGCGGGACAGGGGCTCCTACGAGCAGTACTTC.

The chain combines TRBV10-3 with TRBJ2-7; D is perhaps TRBD1 or TRBD2 (5 bases each). V dropped 8 bases and J dropped 2 bases, with 16 bases sitting between them. The CDR3 totals 14 residues. The V gene's germline CDR1 is ENHRY and CDR2 SYGVKD. CDR3: CAIVGTIRPYEQYF. As DNA, the CDR3 is TGTGCCATCGTTGGGACCATACGGCCCTACGAGCAGTACTTC.

The genes are TRBV2 and TRBJ2-1; 15 bases match TRBD2. V was clipped by 11 bases and J by 7 bases; unmatched bases: 6. The CDR3 spans 14 residues. From germline, CDR1 is SNHLY and CDR2 FYNNEI. The CDR3 spells CAVVGTSGGNEQFF. The CDR3 DNA reads TGTGCCGTGGTTGGGACTAGCGGGGGGAATGAGCAGTTCTTC.

This sequence joins TRBV28 and TRBJ2-2; D remains unclear. The V and J ends lost 6 bases and 1 base respectively, with 9 bases between them. CDR1 is MDHEN, CDR2 SYDVKM, per germline. The CDR3 extends over 14 amino acids. This chain's CDR3 is CASSVRMNTGELFF. CDR3 bases: TGTGCCAGCAGCGTTAGAATGAACACCGGGGAGCTGTTTTTT. The entire variable domain, with the rest obtained from reference TRBV28 and TRBJ2-2, is as follows: DVKVTQSSRYLVKRTGEKVFLECVQDMDHENMFWYRQDPGLGLRLIYFSYDVKMKEKGDIPEGYSVSREKKERFSLILESASTNQTSMYLCASSVRMNTGELFFGEGSRLTVL.

The gene calls are TRBV24-1 and TRBJ2-1; 7 bases are a match to TRBD2. V shed 5 bases and J 7 bases; nucleotides not matched to a gene: 4. CDR3 size: 13 residues. The V gene's germline CDR1 is KGHDR and CDR2 SFDVKD. DNA of the CDR3: TGTGCCACCAGTGGGGGGGGAAGGAATGAGCAGTTCTTC. The encoded protein is CATSGGGRNEQFF.

The chain recombines TRBV19 with TRBJ1-2; 8 nucleotides match TRBD1. V gave up 10 bases and J gave up 3 bases; unmatched junction bases: 10. The germline V gene has CDR1 LNHDA and CDR2 SQIVND (reference sequence). The CDR3 is 14 residues long. The CDR3 protein is CATSDRGDDYGYTF. CDR3 in DNA: TGTGCCACCTCCGACAGGGGTGATGACTATGGCTACACCTTC.

The rearrangement links TRBV27 to TRBJ2-1; D is possibly TRBD2 (5 bases). CDR1 and CDR2 (germline): MNHEY, SMNVEV (reference sequence). V dropped 6 bases and J dropped 6 bases, with 15 bases sitting between them. This CDR3 region has 14 residues. This chain's CDR3 is CASSLFRGSNEQFF. The CDR3 coding sequence is TGTGCCAGCAGCCTCTTCCGGGGATCCAATGAGCAGTTCTTC.

This chain joins TRBV9 and TRBJ2-3, with a tentative D call TRBD2 (5 bases). The CDR3 has 14 amino acids. The V gene lost 0 bases and the J gene lost 3 bases, with 8 bases spanning the gap. CDR1 is SGDLS, CDR2 YYNGEE, per germline. CDR3 sequence (DNA): TGTGCCAGCAGCGTAGCGGGGTTAACAGATACGCAGTATTTT. Translation: CASSVAGLTDTQYF.

The V and J genes are TRBV27 and TRBJ1-4, with D unresolved. There are 15 residues in the CDR3. V lost 6 bases to trimming and J lost 4 bases, with 15 bases between them. CDR1 MNHEY and CDR2 SMNVEV come from the germline V gene (reference sequence). DNA of the CDR3: TGTGCCAGCAGCCCCTTGAGAGCCCTTAATGAAAAACTGTTTTTT. It is translated as CASSPLRALNEKLFF.

J is TRBJ2-5 and V is TRBV19; D is possibly TRBD1 (5 bases). The CDR3 runs 14 residues. The V end lost 5 bases, the J end lost 7 bases, and 17 bases lay between the germline ends. CDR1 is LNHDA, CDR2 SQIVND, per germline (reference sequence). The CDR3 DNA reads TGTGCCAGTAGTGGGCGACAGAGGCAGGGGACCCAGTACTTC. Translation gives CASSGRQRQGTQYF.